This is a list of T cell receptor beta chains from one sample in a study of immune cell composition in non-small cell lung cancer. Sequencing was performed with immunoSEQ multiplex PCR; in TCRdb, only in-frame clones are kept and a portion is missing. The sample contains about 16,000 clones, over 65% of which appear only once. Separately, the same data were catalogued under a study of CD4 T cells in lung cancer.

The sample consisted of non-adjacent lung tissue. The receptors here all came from a human donor with non-small cell lung cancer. The CDR3 runs from the conserved cysteine through the conserved F or W. A D gene is named only where the DNA matches it firmly. The size field is filled for only some rows; it gives once, few, many or a size class.

TRBV9	-	TRBJ2-3	-	TGTGCCAGCAGCGTAGAGGCGGCAAGCACAGATACGCAGTATTTT	CASSVEAASTDTQYF
TRBV7-9	-	TRBJ2-7	-	TGTGCCAGCAGCTTGCCGAGCTCCTACGAGCAGTACTTC	CASSLPSSYEQYF
TRBV7-2	-	TRBJ1-3	-	TGTGCCAGCAGCTTAGCGTCGGGATCTGGAAACACCATATATTTT	CASSLASGSGNTIYF
TRBV30	-	TRBJ1-4	medium-sized	TGTGCCTGGAGTCAAGAAGGGGGACCTTCGGAAAAACTGTTTTTT	CAWSQEGGPSEKLFF
TRBV4-3	-	TRBJ2-1	-	TGCGCCAGCAGCATGAGGGCTGAGCAGTTCTTC	CASSMRAEQFF
TRBV19	-	TRBJ2-1	medium-sized	TGTGCCGTAAAGGGTGAGGGTTCCGGTGAGCAGTTCTTC	CAVKGEGSGEQFF
TRBV20-1	-	TRBJ1-1	-	TGCAGTGCTAGAGGGGAAATTGAAGCTTTCTTT	CSARGEIEAFF
TRBV15	-	TRBJ2-5	-	TGTGCCACCAGCAGATCTCAAGCGGAAGAGACCCAGTACTTC	CATSRSQAEETQYF
TRBV28	-	TRBJ2-7	-	TGTGCCAGCAGTTTAACTGACAGATCAAACGAGCAGTACTTC	CASSLTDRSNEQYF
TRBV20-1	-	TRBJ2-1	few	TGCAGTGCCATAAGGAACAATGAGCAGTTCTTC	CSAIRNNEQFF
TRBV9	-	TRBJ1-1	-	TGTGCCAGCAGTCTCGTCGGGGCGAACACTGAAGCTTTCTTT	CASSLVGANTEAFF
TRBV7-3	-	TRBJ2-1	-	TGTGCCAGCAGCTCACCCATACTACCGGGGGCCTACAATGAGCAGTTCTTC	CASSSPILPGAYNEQFF
TRBV6-1	TRBD1	TRBJ2-7	few	TGTGCCAGCAGTTATAGGGGGCTCTCCTACGAGCAGTACTTC	CASSYRGLSYEQYF
TRBV5-6	-	TRBJ2-5	-	TGTGCCAGCAGCTTGTCGCCACTACAAGAGACCCAGTACTTC	CASSLSPLQETQYF
TRBV10-3	-	TRBJ2-3	-	TGTGCCATCAGTGAGTCCGGGGGGCGCCGGGGCACAGATACGCAGTATTTT	CAISESGGRRGTDTQYF
TRBV7-6	-	TRBJ1-1	-	TGTGCCAGCACACGGGACACGGGACTTTCGTGG	CASTRDTGLSW
TRBV5-1	TRBD2	TRBJ2-7	few	TGCGCCAGCAGCCCAGGACTAGCGGACTTCTACGAGCAGTACTTC	CASSPGLADFYEQYF
TRBV6-1	-	TRBJ1-2	-	TGTGCCAGCAGTGCGAACTTGGGGTACGATGGCTACACCTTC	CASSANLGYDGYTF
TRBV28	-	TRBJ2-7	few	TGTGCCAGCAGGGGACACCTCCAAGTCTACGAGCAGTACTTC	CASRGHLQVYEQYF
TRBV7-9	-	TRBJ1-6	few	TGTGCCAGCAGCTTAGCAGGTCCTGTTTCACCCCTCCACTTT	CASSLAGPVSPLHF
TRBV29-1	-	TRBJ1-2	-	TGCAGCGTTGAAGATCCAGATGTAGATGGCTACACCTTC	CSVEDPDVDGYTF
TRBV6-6	-	TRBJ1-1	-	TGTGCCAGCAGTTCGCTAGGGTTAACTGGGACTGAAGCTTTCTTT	CASSSLGLTGTEAFF
TRBV19	TRBD2	TRBJ2-1	few	TGTGCCCCCTCTCCCGGGACTAGCGGGGGGACCGCCTACAATGAGCAGTTCTTC	CAPSPGTSGGTAYNEQFF
TRBV19	TRBD1	TRBJ1-2	medium-sized	TGTGCCAGTAGTCCGGGACAGGTGGGGTATGGCTACACCTTC	CASSPGQVGYGYTF
TRBV5-1	-	TRBJ2-1	-	TGCGCCAGCAGCCTTGGGAGTCCCTACAATGAGCAGTTCTTC	CASSLGSPYNEQFF
TRBV11-2	-	TRBJ2-7	-	TGTGCCAGCAGCCGCTCGGGACAAAGCGGGGTCTACGAGCAGTACTTC	CASSRSGQSGVYEQYF
TRBV19	-	TRBJ2-5	few	TGTGCCAGTAGTATAATCGGCGGGGCAGAGACCCAGTACTTC	CASSIIGGAETQYF
TRBV27	-	TRBJ1-5	-	TGTGCCAGCAGGCAGGGATGGTCTAGCAATCAGCCCCAGCATTTT	CASRQGWSSNQPQHF
TRBV27	-	TRBJ1-1	few	TGTGCCAGCAGTCCGGGGACGGCGAACACTGAAGCTTTCTTT	CASSPGTANTEAFF
TRBV18	-	TRBJ1-1	-	TGTGCCAGCTCACCGGGGTCGAACACTGAAGCTTTCTTT	CASSPGSNTEAFF
TRBV5-4	-	TRBJ1-2	once	TGTGCCAGCAGCTTAGGGAACCAAAACTATGGCTACACCTTC	CASSLGNQNYGYTF
TRBV4-3	-	TRBJ1-1	-	TGCGCCAGCAGCCGCACAACCGGTGGGGGGACTGAAGCTTTCTTT	CASSRTTGGGTEAFF
TRBV7-2	-	TRBJ2-1	once	TGTGCCAGCAGCTTATCGCGTGACAATGAGCAGTTCTTC	CASSLSRDNEQFF
TRBV10-3	TRBD2	TRBJ2-3	-	TGTGCCATCAGTGAGTCCGGGCGGGGGAGCACAGATACGCAGTATTTT	CAISESGRGSTDTQYF
TRBV28	-	TRBJ2-5	few	TGTGCCAGCAGTTTGAGGGGGGGGAAGAGGGAGACCCAGTACTTC	CASSLRGGKRETQYF
TRBV4-3	-	TRBJ1-4	-	TGCGCCAGCAGCCAAGATTTAAGGACAGCCATGGGCGAAAAACTGTTTTTT	CASSQDLRTAMGEKLFF
TRBV5-5	-	TRBJ2-7	-	TGTGCCAGCAGCTTGGCGCCCTTTGGGGCCTACGAGCAGTACTTC	CASSLAPFGAYEQYF
TRBV5-1	TRBD2	TRBJ2-1	-	TGCGCCAGCAGCCGCGGGGGGAGCTCCTACAATGAGCAGTTCTTC	CASSRGGSSYNEQFF
TRBV7-9	-	TRBJ1-5	few	TGTGCCAGCAGCTCACAGGATCAGCCCCAGCATTTT	CASSSQDQPQHF
TRBV5-1	TRBD1	TRBJ1-1	medium-sized	TGCGCCAGCAGCTTGAGACAGGGCGGAAGGAACACTGAAGCTTTCTTT	CASSLRQGGRNTEAFF
TRBV27	-	TRBJ1-3	-	TGTGCCAGCAGTTTTAGCTCTGGAAACACCATATATTTT	CASSFSSGNTIYF
TRBV7-2	TRBD2	TRBJ2-7	-	TGTGCCAGCAGCTTAGGGGGCGGGGGCGAGCAGTACTTC	CASSLGGGGEQYF
TRBV29-1	TRBD1	TRBJ1-4	once	TGCAGCGTTGAGGAAGGGGGCGCATCAAAACTGTTTTTT	CSVEEGGASKLFF
TRBV28	-	TRBJ1-1	-	TGTGCCAGCAGTTTAGGGGGGCTGTACACTGAAGCTTTCTTT	CASSLGGLYTEAFF
TRBV25-1	-	TRBJ1-4	-	TGTGCCAGCAGTGAATTGGGGCAGGGCAACTTAGAAAAACTGTTTTTT	CASSELGQGNLEKLFF
TRBV4-2	-	TRBJ1-1	few	TGTGCCAGCAGCCAAGAATCGGCCCTGAACACTGAAGCTTTCTTT	CASSQESALNTEAFF
TRBV11-3	-	TRBJ1-2	-	TGTGCCAGCAGCTCGCAGACGGGAAACTATGGCTACACCTTC	CASSSQTGNYGYTF